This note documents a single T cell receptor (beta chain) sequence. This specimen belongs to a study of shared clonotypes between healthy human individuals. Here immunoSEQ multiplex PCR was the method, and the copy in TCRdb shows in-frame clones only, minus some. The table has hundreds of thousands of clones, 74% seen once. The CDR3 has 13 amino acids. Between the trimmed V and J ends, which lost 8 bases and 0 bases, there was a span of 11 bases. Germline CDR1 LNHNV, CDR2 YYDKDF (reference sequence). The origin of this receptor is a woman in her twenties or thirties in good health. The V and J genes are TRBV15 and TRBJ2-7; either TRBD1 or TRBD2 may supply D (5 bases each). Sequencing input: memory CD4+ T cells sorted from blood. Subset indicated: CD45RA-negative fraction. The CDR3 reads CATGMGDSYEQYF. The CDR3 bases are TGTGCCACCGGGATGGGGGACTCCTACGAGCAGTACTTC.